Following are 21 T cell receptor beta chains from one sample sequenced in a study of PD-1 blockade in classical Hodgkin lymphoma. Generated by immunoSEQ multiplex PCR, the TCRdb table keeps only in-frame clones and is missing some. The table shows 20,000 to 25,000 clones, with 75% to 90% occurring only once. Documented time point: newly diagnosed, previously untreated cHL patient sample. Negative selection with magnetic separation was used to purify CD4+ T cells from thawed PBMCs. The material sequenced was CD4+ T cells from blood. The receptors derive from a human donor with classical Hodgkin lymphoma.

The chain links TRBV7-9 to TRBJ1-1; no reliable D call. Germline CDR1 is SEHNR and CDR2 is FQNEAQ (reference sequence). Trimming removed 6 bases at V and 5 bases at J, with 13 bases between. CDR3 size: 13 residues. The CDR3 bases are TGTGCCAGCAGTTATTCGGTCGGGACTGAAGCTTTCTTT. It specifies CASSYSVGTEAFF.

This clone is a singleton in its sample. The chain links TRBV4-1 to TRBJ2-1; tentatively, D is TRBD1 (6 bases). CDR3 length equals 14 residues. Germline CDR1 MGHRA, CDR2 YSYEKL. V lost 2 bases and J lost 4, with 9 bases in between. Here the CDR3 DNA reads TGCGCCAGCAGCCAAACAGGGAATTACAATGAGCAGTTCTTC. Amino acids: CASSQTGNYNEQFF.

For the CDR3, the DNA is TGTGCCAGCAGCTTAGTTAGTCAGGCCACGACTAATGAAAAACTGTTTTTT. It translates to CASSLVSQATTNEKLFF. The chain couples TRBV7-2 to TRBJ1-4, with D unclear. Germline lookup yields CDR1 SGHTA and CDR2 FQGNSA. Trimming took 1 base from V and 2 from J, leaving 14 bases between them. The CDR3 has 17 residues.

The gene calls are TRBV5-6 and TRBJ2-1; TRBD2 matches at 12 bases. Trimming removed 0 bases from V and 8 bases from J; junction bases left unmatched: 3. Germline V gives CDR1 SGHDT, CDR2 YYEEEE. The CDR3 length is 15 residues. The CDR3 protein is CASSLASGRAYEQFF. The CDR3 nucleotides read TGTGCCAGCAGCTTGGCTAGCGGGAGGGCCTATGAGCAGTTCTTC.

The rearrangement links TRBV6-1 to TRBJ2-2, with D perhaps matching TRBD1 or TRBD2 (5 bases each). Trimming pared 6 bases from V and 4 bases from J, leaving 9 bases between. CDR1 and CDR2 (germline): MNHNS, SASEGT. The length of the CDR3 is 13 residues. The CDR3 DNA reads TGTGCCAGCAGCCGGGACGGCACCGGGGAGCTGTTTTTT. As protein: CASSRDGTGELFF.

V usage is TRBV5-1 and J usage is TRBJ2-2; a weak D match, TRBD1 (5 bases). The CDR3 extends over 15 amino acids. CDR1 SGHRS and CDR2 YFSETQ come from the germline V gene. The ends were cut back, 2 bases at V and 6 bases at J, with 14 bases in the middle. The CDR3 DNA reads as TGCGCCAGCAGCTTCCCCCAGGGTGGGGCCGGGGAGCTGTTTTTT. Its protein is CASSFPQGGAGELFF.

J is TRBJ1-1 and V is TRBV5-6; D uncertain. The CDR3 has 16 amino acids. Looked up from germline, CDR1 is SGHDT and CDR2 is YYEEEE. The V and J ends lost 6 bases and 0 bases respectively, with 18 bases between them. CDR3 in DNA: TGTGCCAGCATACCCGGTGCACCCCGAATGAACACTGAAGCTTTCTTT. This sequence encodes CASIPGAPRMNTEAFF. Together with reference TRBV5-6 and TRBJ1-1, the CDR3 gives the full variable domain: DAGVTQSPTHLIKTRGQQVTLRCSPKSGHDTVSWYQQALGQGPQFIFQYYEEEERQRGNFPDRFSGHQFPNYSSELNVNALLLGDSALYLCASIPGAPRMNTEAFFGQGTRLTVV.

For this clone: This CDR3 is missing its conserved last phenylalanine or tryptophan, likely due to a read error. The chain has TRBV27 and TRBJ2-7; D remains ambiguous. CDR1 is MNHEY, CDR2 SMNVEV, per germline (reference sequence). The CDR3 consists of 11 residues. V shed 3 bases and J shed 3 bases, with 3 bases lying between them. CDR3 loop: CASSFGYEQYS. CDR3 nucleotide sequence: TGTGCCAGCAGTTTTGGCTACGAGCAGTACTCC.

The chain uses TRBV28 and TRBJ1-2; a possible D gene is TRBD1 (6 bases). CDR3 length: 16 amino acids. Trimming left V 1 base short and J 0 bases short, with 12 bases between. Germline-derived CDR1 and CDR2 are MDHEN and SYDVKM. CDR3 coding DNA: TGTGCCAGCAGTTTATCGGGACACCCCACTAACTATGGCTACACCTTC. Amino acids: CASSLSGHPTNYGYTF.

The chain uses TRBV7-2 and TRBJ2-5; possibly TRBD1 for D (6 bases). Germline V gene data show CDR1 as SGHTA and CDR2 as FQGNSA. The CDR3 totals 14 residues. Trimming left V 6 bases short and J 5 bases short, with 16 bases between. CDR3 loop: CASRPRIGGETQYF. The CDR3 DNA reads TGTGCCAGCAGGCCGCGGATTGGGGGCGAGACCCAGTACTTC.

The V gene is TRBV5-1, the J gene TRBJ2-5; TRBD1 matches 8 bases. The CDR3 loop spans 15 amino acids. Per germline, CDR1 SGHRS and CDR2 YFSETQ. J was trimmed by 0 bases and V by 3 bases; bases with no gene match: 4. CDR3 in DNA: TGCGCCAGCAGCTCCCGGGACAGGTACCAAGAGACCCAGTACTTC. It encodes CASSSRDRYQETQYF.

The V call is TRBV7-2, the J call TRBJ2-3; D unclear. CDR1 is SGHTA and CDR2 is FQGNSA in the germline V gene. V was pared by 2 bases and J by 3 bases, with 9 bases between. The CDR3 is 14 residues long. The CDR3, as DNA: TGTGCCAGCAGCTTAAATCTAGGAACAGATACGCAGTATTTT. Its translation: CASSLNLGTDTQYF.

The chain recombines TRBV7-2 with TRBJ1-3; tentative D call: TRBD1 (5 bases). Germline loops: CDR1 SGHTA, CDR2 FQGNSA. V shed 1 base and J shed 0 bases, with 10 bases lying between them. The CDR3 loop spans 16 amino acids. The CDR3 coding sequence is TGTGCCAGCAGCTTAGAACAGGCCTACTCTGGAAACACCATATATTTT. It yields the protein CASSLEQAYSGNTIYF.

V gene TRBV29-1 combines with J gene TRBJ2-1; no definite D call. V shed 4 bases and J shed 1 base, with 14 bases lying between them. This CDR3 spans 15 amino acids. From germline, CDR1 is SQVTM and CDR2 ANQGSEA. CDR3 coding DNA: TGCAGCGTTGGAGGAGTAGCCGGGTCCTACAATGAGCAGTTCTTC. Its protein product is CSVGGVAGSYNEQFF.

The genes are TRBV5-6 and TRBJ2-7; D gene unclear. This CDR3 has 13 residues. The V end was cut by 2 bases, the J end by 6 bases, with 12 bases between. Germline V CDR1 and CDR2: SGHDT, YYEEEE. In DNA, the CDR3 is TGTGCCAGCAGCTTAACCCACCGCTCCGAGCAGTACTTC. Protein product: CASSLTHRSEQYF.

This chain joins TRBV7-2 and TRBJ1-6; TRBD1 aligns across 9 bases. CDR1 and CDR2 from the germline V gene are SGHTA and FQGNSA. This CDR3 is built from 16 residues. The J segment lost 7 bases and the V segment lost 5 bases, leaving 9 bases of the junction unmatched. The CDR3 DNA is TGTGCCAGCAGCAAAGGGACAGGGAGGACGAATTCACCCCTCCACTTT. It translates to CASSKGTGRTNSPLHF.

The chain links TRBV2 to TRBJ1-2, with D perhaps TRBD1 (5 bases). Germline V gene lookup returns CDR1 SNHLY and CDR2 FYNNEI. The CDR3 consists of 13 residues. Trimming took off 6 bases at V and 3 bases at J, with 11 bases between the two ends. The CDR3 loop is CASSIRGYYGYTF. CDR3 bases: TGTGCCAGCAGCATTCGGGGCTACTATGGCTACACCTTC.

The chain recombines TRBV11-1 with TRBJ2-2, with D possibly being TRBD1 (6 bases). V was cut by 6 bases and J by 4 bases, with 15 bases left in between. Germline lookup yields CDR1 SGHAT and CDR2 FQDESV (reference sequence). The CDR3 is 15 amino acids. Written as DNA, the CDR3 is TGTGCCAGCAGGCGTCTGGGGGCGGGCACCGGGGAGCTGTTTTTT. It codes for CASRRLGAGTGELFF.

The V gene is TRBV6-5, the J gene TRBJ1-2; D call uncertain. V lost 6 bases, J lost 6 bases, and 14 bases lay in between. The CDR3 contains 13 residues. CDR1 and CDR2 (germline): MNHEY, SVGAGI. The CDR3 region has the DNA TGTGCCAGCAGGTTCCACGGGGTCGATGGCTACACCTTC. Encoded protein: CASRFHGVDGYTF.

For the CDR3, the DNA is TGCGCCAGCAGCTTGGCCAGGGAGGGCGATACGCAGTATTTT. Amino acid sequence: CASSLAREGDTQYF. This chain links TRBV5-1 with TRBJ2-3, with 7 nucleotides matching TRBD2. This CDR3 has 14 amino acids. The germline gives CDR1 SGHRS, CDR2 YFSETQ. With 0 bases clipped from V and 6 bases from J, the junction kept 4 bases outside the gene matches.

Written as DNA, the CDR3 is TGCGCCAGCAGCTTGTCAGGGGAGACCCAGTACTTC. Protein sequence: CASSLSGETQYF. The chain employs TRBV5-1 and TRBJ2-5; perhaps TRBD1 as D (5 bases). The V gene's germline CDR1 is SGHRS and CDR2 YFSETQ. The CDR3 is made up of 12 amino acids. V lost 1 base, J lost 5 bases, and 6 bases lay in between.